One sample yielded the 19 T cell receptor beta chains listed below, sequenced in a study of cytomegalovirus exposure and HLA in healthy donors. PCR amplification relied on 60 Vbeta primers (plus 13 Jbeta primers). This table comes from immunoSEQ multiplex PCR, and its TCRdb copy is limited to in-frame clones, with some not included. The sample has under 150,000 clones; roughly 88% are singletons. Sequenced material: PBMCs. Receptors were obtained from a man aged 45-65 years in good health and CMV-seronegative.

This clone has more than one count but fewer than ten. The chain recombines TRBV30 with TRBJ2-7; possible D gene TRBD1, 6 bases. Germline lookup yields CDR1 GTSNPN and CDR2 SVGIG (reference sequence). Between the trimmed V and J ends, which lost 2 bases and 3 bases, there was a span of 17 bases. CDR3 length equals 15 residues. DNA of the CDR3: TGTGCCTGGAGTCCCCTGGACAGCGATCTCTACGAGCAGTACTTC. Translated, it gives CAWSPLDSDLYEQYF.

This clone was seen a few times. The V and J genes are TRBV4-2 and TRBJ2-7; D call uncertain. V lost 4 bases and J 3 bases, leaving 13 bases between the germline ends. CDR3 length: 14 residues. Germline V lookup: CDR1 LGHNA, CDR2 YNFKEQ. Here the CDR3 reads CASSPTGPFYEQYF. The DNA of the CDR3 is TGTGCCAGCAGCCCCACCGGTCCCTTCTACGAGCAGTACTTC.

This clone has just a few counts. The chain has TRBV19 and TRBJ1-5; D not resolved. CDR3 length: 16 amino acids. V gave up 3 bases and J gave up 5 bases, with 17 bases separating them. Per germline, CDR1 LNHDA and CDR2 SQIVND (reference sequence). The CDR3 loop reads CASSITGYAFYQPQHF. DNA of the CDR3: TGTGCCAGTAGTATCACGGGATACGCTTTTTATCAGCCCCAGCATTTT.

The chain couples TRBV30 to TRBJ1-6; 9 bases align to TRBD1. Germline V gene sequence: CDR1 GTSNPN, CDR2 SVGIG (reference sequence). CDR3 length: 18 amino acids. Trimming took 2 bases from V and 0 from J; bases not matched to a gene: 8. The CDR3, as DNA: TGTGCCTGGAGTTCCGGGACAGGGCTGGGCTCCTATAATTCACCCCTCCACTTT. This translates into CAWSSGTGLGSYNSPLHF.

The chain is built from TRBV4-3 and TRBJ1-1; D perhaps matches TRBD1 (5 bases). The CDR3 runs 15 residues. Deletions cut 3 bases from V and 4 bases from J, with 15 bases between. Germline V gives CDR1 LGHNA, CDR2 YSLEER. CDR3 sequence (DNA): TGCGCCAGCAGCCAGGATACAACAGGTTTCACTGAAGCTTTCTTT. Amino acids: CASSQDTTGFTEAFF.

V gene TRBV5-1 combines with J gene TRBJ1-1, with D unclear. Germline V gene data show CDR1 as SGHRS and CDR2 as YFSETQ. The CDR3 is 14 residues long. The V end was cut by 0 bases, the J end by 1 base, with 7 bases between. CDR3 region: CASSLAAQNTEAFF. DNA of the CDR3: TGCGCCAGCAGCTTGGCTGCACAGAACACTGAAGCTTTCTTT.

The V call is TRBV5-4, the J call TRBJ2-7, with 8 bases that match TRBD1. The CDR3 is 15 residues long. Germline V gene sequence: CDR1 SGHNT, CDR2 YYREEE (reference sequence). The trim removed 4 bases at V and 0 bases at J, leaving 6 bases unmatched. In DNA form, the CDR3 reads TGTGCCAGCAGCACAAAGACAGGGGTCTCCTACGAGCAGTACTTC. This encodes CASSTKTGVSYEQYF.

In its sample, this clone was seen a few times. The chain joins TRBV2 to TRBJ1-4; no firm D call. This CDR3 has 12 residues. With 8 bases removed from V and 7 bases from J, the gap between germline ends came to 11 bases. CDR1 and CDR2 (germline): SNHLY, FYNNEI. CDR3 protein: CASWQEGEKLFF. The CDR3 DNA reads as TGTGCCAGCTGGCAGGAGGGTGAAAAACTGTTTTTT. Full variable domain (rest looked up from reference TRBV2 and TRBJ1-4): EPEVTQTPSHQVTQMGQEVILRCVPISNHLYFYWYRQILGQKVEFLVSFYNNEISEKSEIFDDQFSVERPDGSNFTLKIRSTKLEDSAMYFCASWQEGEKLFFGSGTQLSVL.

This clone was observed a few times. V is TRBV5-4 and J is TRBJ1-1; D is possibly TRBD1 (5 bases). This CDR3 contains 14 residues. The germline gives CDR1 SGHNT, CDR2 YYREEE (reference sequence). V was pared by 1 base and J by 3 bases, with 10 bases between. The CDR3 nucleotides are TGTGCCAGCAGCTTGCAGGGAGGGGACACTGAAGCTTTCTTT. It encodes CASSLQGGDTEAFF.

This clone was observed a single time. The V and J genes are TRBV12-5 and TRBJ2-3, with TRBD1 identical over 7 bases. The germline V gene has CDR1 LGHNT and CDR2 FRNRAP. The CDR3 has 14 amino acids. V dropped 6 bases and J dropped 5; count of bases not matched to a gene: 8. The CDR3 DNA is TGTGCTAGTGGATTACAGGGGTGGGTAGATACGCAGTATTTT. This encodes CASGLQGWVDTQYF.

This clone was detected a few times. This chain uses TRBV4-1 with TRBJ1-5, with D uncertain. Trimming shortened V by 1 base and J by 6 bases, and 10 bases separated the two germline ends. The CDR3 has 14 residues. Germline CDR1 MGHRA, CDR2 YSYEKL. The CDR3 DNA is TGCGCCAGCAGCCAAGTGTCTGAGGGTCAGCCCCAGCATTTT. Its translation is CASSQVSEGQPQHF.

The chain couples TRBV6-4 to TRBJ2-2; 10 bases are a match to TRBD2. Losses at the gene ends were 9 bases for V and 3 bases for J; bases not matched to a gene: 13. The CDR3 spans 17 residues. Germline CDR1 is MRHNA and CDR2 is SNTAGT. Here the CDR3 DNA reads TGTGCCAGGCCACGCACTAGCGGGGATATAGACACCGGGGAGCTGTTTTTT. Its protein product is CARPRTSGDIDTGELFF.

CDR3 sequence: CATSRDRDRASEQFF. CDR3 nucleotide sequence: TGTGCCACCAGCAGAGATCGGGACAGGGCGTCCGAGCAGTTCTTC. The chain employs TRBV15 and TRBJ2-1; the match to TRBD1 covers 9 bases. The germline V gene has CDR1 LNHNV and CDR2 YYDKDF (reference sequence). This CDR3 has 15 amino acids. V lost 0 bases, J lost 10 bases, and 7 bases stayed unmatched.

V is TRBV5-1 and J is TRBJ2-5, with D possibly TRBD1 on 6 matching bases. V dropped 5 bases and J dropped 4 bases, with 15 bases sitting between them. The CDR3 loop spans 14 amino acids. Germline CDR1 reads SGHRS; CDR2 reads YFSETQ. The CDR3 spells CASSLQGIGETQYF. CDR3 nucleotides: TGCGCCAGCAGTCTACAGGGCATTGGAGAGACCCAGTACTTC. Full variable domain (outside the CDR3, taken from reference TRBV5-1 and TRBJ2-5): KAGVTQTPRYLIKTRGQQVTLSCSPISGHRSVSWYQQTPGQGLQFLFEYFSETQRNKGNFPGRFSGRQFSNSRSEMNVSTLELGDSALYLCASSLQGIGETQYFGPGTRLLVL.

The CDR3 nucleotides read TGTGCCAGCAGCCGGCGACAGGGGCGAGATGCCCAGCATTTT. Translated, it gives CASSRRQGRDAQHF. The chain has TRBV13 and TRBJ1-5, with 8 bases matching TRBD1. Germline trimming cut 5 bases from V and 11 bases from J; bases unmatched to any gene: 11. Per germline, CDR1 PRHDT and CDR2 FYEKMQ (reference sequence). The CDR3 spans 14 residues.

This rearrangement joins TRBV10-2 to TRBJ2-7, with TRBD1 matching over 7 bases. V gave up 3 bases and J gave up 6 bases; unmatched junction bases: 8. The CDR3 consists of 14 residues. From germline, CDR1 is WSHSY and CDR2 SAAADI. CDR3 coding DNA: TGCGCCAGCAGTGACCCCGGGACAGTGACCGAGCAGTACTTC. Protein sequence: CASSDPGTVTEQYF.

J is TRBJ2-1 and V is TRBV28; TRBD2 agrees at 12 bases. J was trimmed by 9 bases and V by 3 bases; bases with no gene match: 6. The germline gives CDR1 MDHEN, CDR2 SYDVKM. The CDR3 consists of 15 residues. CDR3 in DNA: TGTGCCAGCAGTTTCCTAGCGGGGGGGCCGGGTGAGCAGTTCTTC. It is translated as CASSFLAGGPGEQFF.

The chain combines TRBV7-6 with TRBJ2-7, with D possibly matching TRBD2 (6 bases). Germline V gene lookup returns CDR1 SGHVS and CDR2 FNYEAQ. CDR3 size: 15 residues. The V end lost 0 bases, the J end lost 3 bases, and 12 bases lay between the germline ends. The CDR3 sequence: CASSLAPGLNYEQYF. The DNA of the CDR3 is TGTGCCAGCAGCTTAGCACCGGGACTGAACTACGAGCAGTACTTC.

This chain links TRBV7-8 with TRBJ1-2; 9 bases are a match to TRBD1. The CDR3 consists of 14 residues. In germline, CDR1 is SGHVS, CDR2 FQNEAQ. With 5 bases clipped from V and 7 bases from J, the junction kept 8 bases outside the gene matches. The CDR3 protein is CASSHSGQGFGYTF. The CDR3 DNA follows: TGTGCCAGCAGCCACTCCGGACAGGGGTTTGGCTACACCTTC.